This record looks at one TCR beta chain sequence and its context. Its antigen is undetermined. The same CDR3 also results from other DNA sequences found in this sample. In the authors' workflow: Out-of-frame sequences were removed, leaving 2,204,828 distinct TCRbeta sequences. Profiled with immunoSEQ multiplex PCR; TCRdb holds only in-frame clones, not every one. The V and J calls and clone size were taken over from that table, and D and trimming were inferred from the DNA. The table includes approximately 50,000 clones, 70% to 75% detected once. This sample was included in a study of memory CD4+ T cells and cytomegalovirus serostatus. Study overall: This sample comes from healthy Belgian adults, eight or nine CMV seropositive, 24 seronegative. The study's findings and limits: About 40% of the roughly 160 known CMV-associated TCRbeta sequences appeared in CD4+ memory.

The CDR3 totals 13 residues. V was cut by 3 bases and J by 2 bases, with 7 bases left in between. In germline, CDR1 is SGHVS, CDR2 FQNEAQ. Single viable CD3+CD4+CD8-CD45RO+ cells were sorted as the memory CD4+ T cells. Donors' CMV status reflects serum IgG against pp150, pp28, p38, p52. The sequence was collected from an adult in good health and CMV-seropositive. Sequenced sample: memory CD4+ T cells from blood. The J gene is TRBJ1-2, the V gene TRBV7-8; D gene uncertain. The chain's CDR3 is CASSFDGNYGYTF. CDR3 DNA sequence: TGTGCCAGCAGCTTCGACGGCAACTATGGCTACACCTTC.